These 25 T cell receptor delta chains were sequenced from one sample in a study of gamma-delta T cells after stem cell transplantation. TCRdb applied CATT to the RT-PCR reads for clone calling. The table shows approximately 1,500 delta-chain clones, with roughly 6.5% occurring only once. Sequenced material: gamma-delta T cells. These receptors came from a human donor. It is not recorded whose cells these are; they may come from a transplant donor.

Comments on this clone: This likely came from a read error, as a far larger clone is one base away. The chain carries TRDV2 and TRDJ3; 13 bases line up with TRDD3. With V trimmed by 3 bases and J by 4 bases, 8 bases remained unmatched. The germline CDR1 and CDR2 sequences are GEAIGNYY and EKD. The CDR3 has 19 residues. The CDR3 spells CACDAVLGDTSWDTRQMFF. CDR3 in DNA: TGTGCCTGTGACGCCGTACTGGGGGATACGTCGTGGGACACCCGACAGATGTTTTTC.

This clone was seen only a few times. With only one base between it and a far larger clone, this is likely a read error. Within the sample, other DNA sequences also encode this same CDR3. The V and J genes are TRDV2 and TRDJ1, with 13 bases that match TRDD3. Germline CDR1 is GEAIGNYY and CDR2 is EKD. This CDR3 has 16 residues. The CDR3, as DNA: TGTGCCTGCGACACACTGGGGGATACGCGGACCGATAAACTCATCTTT. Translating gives CACDTLGDTRTDKLIF.

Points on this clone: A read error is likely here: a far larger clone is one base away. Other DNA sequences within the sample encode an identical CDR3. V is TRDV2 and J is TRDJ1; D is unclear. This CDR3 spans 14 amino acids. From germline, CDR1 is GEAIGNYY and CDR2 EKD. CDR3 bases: TGTGCCTGCTACACCCTGATGAATACCGATAAGCTCATCTTT. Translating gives CACYTLMNTDKLIF.

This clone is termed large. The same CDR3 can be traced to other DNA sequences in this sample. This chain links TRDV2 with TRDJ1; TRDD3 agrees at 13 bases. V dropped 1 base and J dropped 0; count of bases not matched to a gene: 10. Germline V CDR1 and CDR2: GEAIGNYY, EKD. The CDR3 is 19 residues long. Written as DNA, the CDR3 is TGTGCCTGTGACACGGTGAAAACTGGGGGATACGTCTACACCGATAAACTCATCTTT. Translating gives CACDTVKTGGYVYTDKLIF.

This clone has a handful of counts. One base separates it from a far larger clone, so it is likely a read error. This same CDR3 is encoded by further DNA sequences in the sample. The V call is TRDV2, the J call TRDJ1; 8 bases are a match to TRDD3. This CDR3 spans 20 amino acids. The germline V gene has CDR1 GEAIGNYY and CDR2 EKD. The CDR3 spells CACDTVAGWGTPGRTDKLIF. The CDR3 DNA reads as TGTGCCTGTGACACCGTCGCGGGCTGGGGGACCCCGGGGCGCACCGATAAGCTCATCTTT.

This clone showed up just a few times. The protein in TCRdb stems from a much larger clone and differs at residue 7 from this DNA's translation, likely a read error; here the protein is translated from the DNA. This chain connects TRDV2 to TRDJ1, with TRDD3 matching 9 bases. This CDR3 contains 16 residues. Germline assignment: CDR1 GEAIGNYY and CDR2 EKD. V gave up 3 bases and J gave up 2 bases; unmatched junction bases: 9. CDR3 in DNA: TGTGCCTGTGACCACATAGCTGGGGGATTTACCGATAAACTCATCTTT. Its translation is CACDHIAGGFTDKLIF.

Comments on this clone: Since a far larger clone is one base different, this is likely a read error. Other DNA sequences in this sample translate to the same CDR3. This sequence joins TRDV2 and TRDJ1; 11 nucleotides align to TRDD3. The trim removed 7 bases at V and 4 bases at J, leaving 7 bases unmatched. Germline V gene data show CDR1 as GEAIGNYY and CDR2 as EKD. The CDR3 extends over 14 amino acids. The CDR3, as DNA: TGTGCCTGCGACGTACTGGGGGATAGCGATAAACTCATCTTT. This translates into CACDVLGDSDKLIF.

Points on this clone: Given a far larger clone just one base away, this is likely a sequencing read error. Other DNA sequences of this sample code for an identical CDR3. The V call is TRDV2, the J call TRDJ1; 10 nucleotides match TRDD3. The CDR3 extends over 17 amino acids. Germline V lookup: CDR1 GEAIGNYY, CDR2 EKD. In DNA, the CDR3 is TGTGCCTGCGACACCGTTCTGGGGGATATGTACACCGATAAACTCATCTTT. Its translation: CACDTVLGDMYTDKLIF.

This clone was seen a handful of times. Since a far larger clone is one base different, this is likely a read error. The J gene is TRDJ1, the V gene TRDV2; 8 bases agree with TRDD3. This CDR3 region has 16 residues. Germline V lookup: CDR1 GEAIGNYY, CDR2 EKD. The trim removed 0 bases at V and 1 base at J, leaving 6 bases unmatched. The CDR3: CACDTLGEKCTDKLIF. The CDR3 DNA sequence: TGTGCCTGTGACACCCTGGGGGAGAAGTGCACCGATAAACTCATCTTT.

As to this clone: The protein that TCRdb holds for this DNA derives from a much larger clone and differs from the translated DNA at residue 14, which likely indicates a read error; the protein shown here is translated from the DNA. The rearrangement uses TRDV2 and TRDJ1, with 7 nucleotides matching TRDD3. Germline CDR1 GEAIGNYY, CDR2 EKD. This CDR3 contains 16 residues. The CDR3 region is CACDHLTGDHTDKPIF. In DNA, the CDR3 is TGTGCCTGTGACCACCTTACTGGGGACCACACCGATAAACCCATCTTT.

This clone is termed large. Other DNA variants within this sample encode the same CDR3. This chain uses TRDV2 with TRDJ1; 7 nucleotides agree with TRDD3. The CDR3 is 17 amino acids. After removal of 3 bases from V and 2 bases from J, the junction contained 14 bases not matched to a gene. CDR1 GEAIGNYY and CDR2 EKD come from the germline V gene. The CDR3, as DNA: TGTGCCTGTGACCCCGTTCTGGGGGCTCCCTCAACCGATAAACTCATCTTT. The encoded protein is CACDPVLGAPSTDKLIF.

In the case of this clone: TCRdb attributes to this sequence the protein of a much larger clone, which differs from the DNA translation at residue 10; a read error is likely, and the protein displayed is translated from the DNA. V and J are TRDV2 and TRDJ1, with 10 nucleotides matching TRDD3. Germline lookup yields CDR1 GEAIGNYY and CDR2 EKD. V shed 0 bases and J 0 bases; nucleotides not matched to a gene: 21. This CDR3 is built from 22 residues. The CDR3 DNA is TGTGCCTGTGACACCGTGGGGCCTTCCCACGTACTGGGGGATCGCTACACCGATAAACTCATCTTT. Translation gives CACDTVGPSHVLGDRYTDKLIF.

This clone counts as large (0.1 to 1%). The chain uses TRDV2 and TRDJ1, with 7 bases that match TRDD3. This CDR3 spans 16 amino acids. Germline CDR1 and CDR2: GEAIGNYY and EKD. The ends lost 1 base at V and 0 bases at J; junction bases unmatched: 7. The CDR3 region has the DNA TGTGCCTGTGACACGTTGGTGGGGGACTACACCGATAAACTCATCTTT. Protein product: CACDTLVGDYTDKLIF.

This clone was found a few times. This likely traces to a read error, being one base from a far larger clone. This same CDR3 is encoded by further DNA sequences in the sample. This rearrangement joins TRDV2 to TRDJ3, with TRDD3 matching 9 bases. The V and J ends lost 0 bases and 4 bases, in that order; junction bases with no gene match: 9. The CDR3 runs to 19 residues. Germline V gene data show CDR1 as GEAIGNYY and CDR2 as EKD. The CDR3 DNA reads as TGTGCCTGTGACACCGTACTGGGGGACACGTCGTGGGACACCCGACAGATGTTTTTC. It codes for CACDTVLGDTSWDTRQMFF.

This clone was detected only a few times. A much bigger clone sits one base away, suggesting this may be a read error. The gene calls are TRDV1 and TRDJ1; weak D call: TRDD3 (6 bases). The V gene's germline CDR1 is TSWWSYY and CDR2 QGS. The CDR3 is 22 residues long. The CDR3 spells CALGERIFFPSPWLGIRDKLTF. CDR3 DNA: TGTGCTCTTGGGGAACGTATATTCTTCCCCTCACCCTGGCTGGGGATCCGTGATAAACTCACCTTT.

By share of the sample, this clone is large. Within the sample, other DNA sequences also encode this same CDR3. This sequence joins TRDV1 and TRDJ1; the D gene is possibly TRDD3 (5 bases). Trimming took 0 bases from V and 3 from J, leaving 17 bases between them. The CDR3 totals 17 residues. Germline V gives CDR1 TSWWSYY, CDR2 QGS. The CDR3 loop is CALGELVQTGVADKLIF. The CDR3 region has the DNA TGTGCTCTTGGGGAACTAGTTCAGACGGGGGTGGCCGATAAACTCATCTTT.

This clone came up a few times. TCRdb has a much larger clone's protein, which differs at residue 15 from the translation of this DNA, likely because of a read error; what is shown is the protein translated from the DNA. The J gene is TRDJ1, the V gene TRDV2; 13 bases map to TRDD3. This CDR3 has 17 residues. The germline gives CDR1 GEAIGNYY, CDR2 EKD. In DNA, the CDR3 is TGTGCCTGTGATGTACTGGGGGATACGGCGTACACCGATAAACCCATCTTT. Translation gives CACDVLGDTAYTDKPIF.

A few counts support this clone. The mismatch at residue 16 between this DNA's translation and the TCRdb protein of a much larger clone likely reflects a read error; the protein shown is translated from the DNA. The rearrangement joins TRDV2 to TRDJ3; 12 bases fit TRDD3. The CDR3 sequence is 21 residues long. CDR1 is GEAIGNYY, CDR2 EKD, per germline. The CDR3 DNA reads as TGTGCCTGTGACACTATCAGTACTGGGGGATACAGCTCCTGGGACGCCCGACAGATGTTTTTC. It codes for CACDTISTGGYSSWDARQMFF.

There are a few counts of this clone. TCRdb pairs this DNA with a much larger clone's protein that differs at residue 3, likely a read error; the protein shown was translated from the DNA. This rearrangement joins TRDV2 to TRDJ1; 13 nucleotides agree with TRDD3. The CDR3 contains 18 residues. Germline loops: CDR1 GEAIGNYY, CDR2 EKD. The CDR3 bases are TGTGCCCGTGACACTCTACTGGGGGATACGCAATACACCGATAAACTCATCTTT. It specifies CARDTLLGDTQYTDKLIF.

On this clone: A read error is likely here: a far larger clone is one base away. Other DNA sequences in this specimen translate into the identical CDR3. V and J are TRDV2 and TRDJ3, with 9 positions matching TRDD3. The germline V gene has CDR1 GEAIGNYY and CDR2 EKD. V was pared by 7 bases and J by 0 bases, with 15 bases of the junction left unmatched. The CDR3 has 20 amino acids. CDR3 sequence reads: CACDPLLGEESSWDTRQMFF. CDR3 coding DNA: TGTGCCTGCGACCCATTACTGGGGGAGGAAAGCTCCTGGGACACCCGACAGATGTTTTTC.

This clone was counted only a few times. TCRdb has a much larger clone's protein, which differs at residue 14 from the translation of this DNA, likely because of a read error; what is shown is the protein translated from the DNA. CDR3 amino acids: CACDTVKAGDRRSAYTDKLIF. CDR3 DNA: TGTGCCTGTGACACCGTCAAAGCTGGGGATAGGAGGTCGGCGTACACCGATAAACTCATCTTT. The chain combines TRDV2 with TRDJ1, with 7 bases that match TRDD3. Germline V gene lookup returns CDR1 GEAIGNYY and CDR2 EKD. The CDR3 contains 21 residues. The V gene end was trimmed by 0 bases and the J gene end by 0 bases; junction bases not matched to a gene: 21.

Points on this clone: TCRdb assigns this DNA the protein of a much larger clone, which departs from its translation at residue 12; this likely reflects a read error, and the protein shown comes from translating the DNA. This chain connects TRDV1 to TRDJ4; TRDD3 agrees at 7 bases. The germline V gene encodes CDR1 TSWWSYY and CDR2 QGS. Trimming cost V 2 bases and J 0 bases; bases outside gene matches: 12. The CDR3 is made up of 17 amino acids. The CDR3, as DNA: TGTGCTCTTGGGGAAATAGAAGAGGCACTGGGGACCAGACCCCTGATCTTT. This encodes CALGEIEEALGTRPLIF.

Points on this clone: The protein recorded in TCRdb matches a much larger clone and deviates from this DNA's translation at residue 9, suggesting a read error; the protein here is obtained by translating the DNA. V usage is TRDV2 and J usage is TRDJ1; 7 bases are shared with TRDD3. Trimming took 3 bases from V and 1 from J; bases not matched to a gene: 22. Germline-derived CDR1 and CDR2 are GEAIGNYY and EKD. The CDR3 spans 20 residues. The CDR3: CACDAVPVPGDSLLTDKLIF. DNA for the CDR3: TGTGCCTGTGACGCCGTCCCTGTACCGGGGGATTCCTTACTCACCGATAAACTCATCTTT.

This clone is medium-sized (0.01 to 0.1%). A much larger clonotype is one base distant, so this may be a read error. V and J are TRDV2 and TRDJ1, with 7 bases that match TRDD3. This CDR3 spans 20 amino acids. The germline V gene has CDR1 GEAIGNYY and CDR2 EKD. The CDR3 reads CACDTVGRGVLGTADDELIF. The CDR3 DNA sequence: TGTGCCTGTGACACCGTGGGAAGAGGGGTACTGGGGACTGCGGACGATGAACTCATCTTT.

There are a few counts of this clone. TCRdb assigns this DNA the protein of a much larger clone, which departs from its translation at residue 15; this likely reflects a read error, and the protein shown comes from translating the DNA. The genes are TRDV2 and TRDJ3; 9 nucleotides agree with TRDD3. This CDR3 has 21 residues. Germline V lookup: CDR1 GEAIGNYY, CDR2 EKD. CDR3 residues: CACDTLSPDWGTPWGTRQMFF. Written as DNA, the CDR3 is TGTGCCTGTGACACTCTTTCCCCAGACTGGGGGACCCCCTGGGGCACCCGACAGATGTTTTTC.